This TCR beta chain was documented in a study of cytomegalovirus exposure and HLA in healthy donors. Concerning this clone: The antigen is unknown.

With 60 Vbeta and 13 Jbeta primers, the PCR was carried out. Clones were read by immunoSEQ multiplex PCR, and TCRdb kept only the in-frame ones, dropping some. The sample yields some 110,000 clones, 50% to 65% seen once. Each donor was nominally healthy when sampled (though unrecorded immune exposures were likely). Study results and caveats: Cytomegalovirus status was reportedly diagnosed by the classifier with high sensitivity and specificity. Researchers reported from a later analysis that most CMV-associated TCR beta chains appeared HLA-restricted.

J gave up 6 bases and V 1 base, and 5 bases lay outside the gene matches. CDR3 length equals 15 residues. Germline V lookup: CDR1 SNHLY, CDR2 FYNNEI. The chain links TRBV2 to TRBJ1-5, with TRBD1 identical over 8 bases. The clonotype was recovered from a woman aged 35 to 49 in good health and CMV-seropositive. What was sequenced was PBMCs. Here the CDR3 DNA reads TGTGCCAGCAGTGAAGACGGGACAGGCAGTCAGCCCCAGCATTTT. This encodes CASSEDGTGSQPQHF.